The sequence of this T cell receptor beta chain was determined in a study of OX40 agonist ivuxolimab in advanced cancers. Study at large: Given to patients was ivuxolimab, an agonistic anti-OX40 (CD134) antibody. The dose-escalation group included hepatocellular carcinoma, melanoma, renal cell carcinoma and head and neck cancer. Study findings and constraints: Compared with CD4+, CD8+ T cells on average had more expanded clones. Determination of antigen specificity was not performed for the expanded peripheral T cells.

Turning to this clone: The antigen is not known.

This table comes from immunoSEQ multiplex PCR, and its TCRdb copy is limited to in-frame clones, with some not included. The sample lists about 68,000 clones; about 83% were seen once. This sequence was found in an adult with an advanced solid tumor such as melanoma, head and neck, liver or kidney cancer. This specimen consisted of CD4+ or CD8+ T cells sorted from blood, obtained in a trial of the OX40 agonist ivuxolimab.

The CDR3 sequence: CASSPAGVFSQETQYF. The CDR3 DNA reads as TGTGCCAGCAGCCCCGCGGGGGTCTTCTCGCAAGAGACCCAGTACTTC. The chain recombines TRBV7-8 with TRBJ2-5, with 7 bases lining up with TRBD2. The germline gives CDR1 SGHVS, CDR2 FQNEAQ. With 5 bases clipped from V and 2 bases from J, the junction kept 11 bases outside the gene matches. CDR3 length: 16 residues.